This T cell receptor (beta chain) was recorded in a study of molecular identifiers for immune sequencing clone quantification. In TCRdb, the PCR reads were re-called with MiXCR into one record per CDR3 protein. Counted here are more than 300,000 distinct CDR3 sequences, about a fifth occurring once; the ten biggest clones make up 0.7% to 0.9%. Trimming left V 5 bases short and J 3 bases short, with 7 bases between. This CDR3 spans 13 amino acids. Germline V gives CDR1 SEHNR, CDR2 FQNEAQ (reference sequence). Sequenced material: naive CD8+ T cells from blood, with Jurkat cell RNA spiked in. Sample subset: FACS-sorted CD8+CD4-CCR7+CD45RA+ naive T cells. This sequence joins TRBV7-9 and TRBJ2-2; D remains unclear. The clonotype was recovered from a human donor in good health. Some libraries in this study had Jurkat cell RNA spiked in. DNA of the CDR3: TGTGCCAGCAGCCCTGATGACACCGGGGAGCTGTTTTTT. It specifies CASSPDDTGELFF.